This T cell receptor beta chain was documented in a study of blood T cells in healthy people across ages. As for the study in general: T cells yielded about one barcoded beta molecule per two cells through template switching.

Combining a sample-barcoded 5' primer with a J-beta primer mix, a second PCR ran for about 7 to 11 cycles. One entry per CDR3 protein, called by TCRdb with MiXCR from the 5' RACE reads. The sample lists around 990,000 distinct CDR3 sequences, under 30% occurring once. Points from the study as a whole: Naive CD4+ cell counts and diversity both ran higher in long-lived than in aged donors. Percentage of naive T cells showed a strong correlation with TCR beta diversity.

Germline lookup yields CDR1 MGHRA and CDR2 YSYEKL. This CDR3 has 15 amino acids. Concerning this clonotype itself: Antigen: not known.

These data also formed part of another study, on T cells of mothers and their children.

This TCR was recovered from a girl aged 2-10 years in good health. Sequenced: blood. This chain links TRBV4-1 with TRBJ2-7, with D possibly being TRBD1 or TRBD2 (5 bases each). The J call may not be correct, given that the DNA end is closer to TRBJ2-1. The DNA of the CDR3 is TGCGCCAGCAGCCATGAACACAGGAGGTACAATGAGCAGTTCTTC. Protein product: CASSHEHRRYNEQFF.